What follows describes a single T cell receptor beta chain. This sample stems from a study of blood T cell repertoires in COVID-19. Looking at the study overall: The samples span acute and convalescent COVID-19 from the United States, Italy and Spain.

This table comes from immunoSEQ multiplex PCR, and its TCRdb copy is limited to in-frame clones, with some not included. The sample holds 200,000 to 250,000 clones; 70% to 90% are singletons and the top ten take approximately 12%. V gave up 1 base and J gave up 4 bases, with 16 bases separating them. CDR3 length: 16 residues. Germline V lookup: CDR1 SGHNT, CDR2 YENEEA. This chain uses TRBV11-3 with TRBJ2-5, with D hard to call. The source is a woman aged 18-35 years who had recovered from COVID-19. Sequencing was done on a sample of peripheral blood. The CDR3 protein is CASSLGGETVRETQYF. In DNA form, the CDR3 reads TGTGCCAGCAGCTTAGGAGGAGAGACGGTCAGAGAGACCCAGTACTTC.